These T cell receptor beta chains were read from a single sample in a study of T cell changes during pregnancy in multiple sclerosis. Some clones are missing from TCRdb's copy, which holds only in-frame ones; the method was immunoSEQ multiplex PCR. This sample has approximately 30,000 clones; 91% occur once, and the top ten carry under 5%. Sequences were derived from CD8+ T cells from peripheral blood mononuclear cells, sampled in the second trimester of pregnancy. These receptors all come from a female donor in good health, enrolled as a control in a pregnancy study. Both conserved end residues are part of each CDR3. The D gene is left open where the match is weak. Clone size is not always given. Where it is, it says once, few, many or a class for expanded clones.

>TRBV30|.|.|TRBJ2-1
CAWIFLGGKDYNEQFF
TGTGCCTGGATTTTCCTTGGGGGCAAAGACTACAATGAGCAGTTCTTC
>TRBV4-1|TRBD1|.|TRBJ1-1
CASSQVPGGTEAFF
TGCGCCAGCAGCCAAGTACCAGGGGGGACTGAAGCTTTCTTT
>TRBV4-2|.|.|TRBJ2-7
CASSQYPTSGGDEQYF
TGTGCCAGCAGCCAATACCCGACCTCGGGGGGCGACGAGCAGTACTTC
>TRBV6-4|TRBD2|.|TRBJ2-1
CASSDSGEGEQFF
TGTGCCAGCAGTGACTCGGGGGAGGGTGAGCAGTTCTTC
>TRBV19|.|.|TRBJ2-7
CASRSWDKYEQYF
TGTGCCAGTAGGAGTTGGGACAAATACGAGCAGTACTTC
>TRBV9|TRBD2|.|TRBJ2-1
CASSVGTSGGADNEQFF
TGTGCCAGCAGCGTAGGGACTAGCGGGGGGGCCGACAATGAGCAGTTCTTC
>TRBV4-2|.|few|TRBJ1-5
CASSHSGPEGNQPQHF
TGTGCCAGCAGCCATAGCGGGCCGGAGGGTAATCAGCCCCAGCATTTT
>TRBV6-4|TRBD2|.|TRBJ2-3
CASSDTGTSPTDTQYF
TGTGCCAGCAGTGACACCGGGACTAGCCCCACAGATACGCAGTATTTT
>TRBV7-3|TRBD1|.|TRBJ2-3
CASSLTGSNTDTQYF
TGTGCCAGCAGCCTGACAGGGTCTAACACAGATACGCAGTATTTT
>TRBV2|TRBD1|.|TRBJ2-7
CASSSPGQGSYEQYF
TGTGCCAGCAGTTCTCCGGGACAGGGCTCCTACGAGCAGTACTTC
>TRBV4-3|.|.|TRBJ2-7
CASSQGFRADEQYF
TGCGCCAGCAGCCAAGGCTTCAGGGCGGACGAGCAGTACTTC
>TRBV10-3|.|.|TRBJ1-2
CATQDLPLYGYTF
TGTGCCACTCAGGATCTCCCCCTCTATGGCTACACCTTC
>TRBV11-3|TRBD2|.|TRBJ2-7
CASSAGGGPSSYEQYF
TGTGCCAGCAGCGCCGGGGGGGGGCCGAGCTCCTACGAGCAGTACTTC
>TRBV19|TRBD1|.|TRBJ1-5
CATRGVAFLDQPQHF
TGTGCCACCAGGGGGGTCGCTTTTCTCGATCAGCCCCAGCATTTT
>TRBV2|.|.|TRBJ2-5
CAGEAGWQETQYF
TGTGCTGGGGAGGCAGGGTGGCAAGAGACCCAGTACTTC
>TRBV29-1|TRBD2|.|TRBJ2-7
CSVGDRRGGTYEQYF
TGCAGCGTTGGGGACCGACGCGGGGGTACCTACGAGCAGTACTTC
>TRBV6-4|.|medium-sized|TRBJ2-5
CASSPQGGQETQYF
TGTGCCAGCAGTCCACAGGGTGGACAAGAGACCCAGTACTTC
>TRBV19|TRBD1|.|TRBJ2-3
CASSIAWTGGTDTQYF
TGTGCCAGTAGTATAGCCTGGACAGGGGGCACAGATACGCAGTATTTT
>TRBV6-1|.|.|TRBJ2-1
CASSPGTGGGNEQFF
TGTGCCAGCAGTCCCGGGACAGGCGGGGGCAATGAGCAGTTCTTC
>TRBV9|TRBD1|.|TRBJ1-2
CASSLNQGAHGYTF
TGTGCCAGCAGCTTGAACCAGGGGGCCCATGGCTACACCTTC
>TRBV19|TRBD1|.|TRBJ1-2
CASWDRAIYGYTF
TGTGCCAGCTGGGACAGGGCAATATATGGCTACACCTTC
>TRBV7-9|TRBD1|.|TRBJ2-1
CASSLVVGQGGEQFF
TGTGCCAGCAGCTTAGTAGTTGGACAGGGCGGTGAGCAGTTCTTC
>TRBV19|.|once|TRBJ2-5
CASSMRPAEETQYF
TGTGCCAGTAGTATGAGGCCGGCTGAAGAGACCCAGTACTTC
>TRBV19|TRBD1|medium-sized|TRBJ1-2
CASSLTGGIGGNGYTF
TGTGCCAGTAGTTTGACAGGGGGCATCGGCGGTAACGGCTACACCTTC
>TRBV19|.|.|TRBJ2-7
CASSIKDSSYEQYF
TGTGCCAGTAGTATAAAAGACAGCTCCTACGAGCAGTACTTC
>TRBV27|.|.|TRBJ1-4
CASSFRGGREKLFF
TGTGCCAGCAGTTTTAGGGGGGGCCGTGAAAAACTGTTTTTT
>TRBV5-6|.|.|TRBJ2-5
CASSLGEEKETQYF
TGTGCCAGCAGCTTAGGGGAAGAAAAAGAGACCCAGTACTTC
>TRBV4-3|TRBD1|.|TRBJ2-1
CASSQARGPYNEQFF
TGCGCCAGCAGCCAAGCCAGGGGGCCCTACAATGAGCAGTTCTTC
>TRBV6-5|.|.|TRBJ1-1
CASRFTGDTEAFF
TGTGCCAGCAGATTCACAGGAGACACTGAAGCTTTCTTT
>TRBV13|TRBD1|.|TRBJ1-2
CASSSDRPYGYTF
TGTGCCAGCAGCTCGGACAGGCCCTATGGCTACACCTTC
>TRBV4-3|.|few|TRBJ1-3
CASSQDHGDPGNTIYF
TGCGCCAGCAGCCAAGATCATGGAGACCCTGGAAACACCATATATTTT